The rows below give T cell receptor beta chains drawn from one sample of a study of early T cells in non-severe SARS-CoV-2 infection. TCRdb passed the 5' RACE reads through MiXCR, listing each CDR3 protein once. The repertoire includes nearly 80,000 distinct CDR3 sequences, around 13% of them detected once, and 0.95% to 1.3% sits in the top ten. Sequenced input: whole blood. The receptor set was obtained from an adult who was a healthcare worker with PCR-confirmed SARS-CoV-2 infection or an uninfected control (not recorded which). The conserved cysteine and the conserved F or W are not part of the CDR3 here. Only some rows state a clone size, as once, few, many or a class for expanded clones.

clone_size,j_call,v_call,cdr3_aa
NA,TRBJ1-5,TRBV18,ASSPPDRTQPQH
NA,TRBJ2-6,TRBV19,ASSILAAGANVLT
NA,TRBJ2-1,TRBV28,ASSGGLSSYNEQF
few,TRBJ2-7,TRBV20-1,SATRRDSYGYEQY
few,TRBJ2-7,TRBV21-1,ASPTDRGFHYEQY
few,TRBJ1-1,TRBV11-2,ASSHRAAGNTEAF
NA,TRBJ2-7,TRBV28,ASSLSYGLGTLYDEQY
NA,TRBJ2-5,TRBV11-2,ASRSPGTGRPETQY
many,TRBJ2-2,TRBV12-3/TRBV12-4,ASRGPANTGELF
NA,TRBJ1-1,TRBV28,ASSRMNTEAF
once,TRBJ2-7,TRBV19,ASSMGIDRDTYEQY
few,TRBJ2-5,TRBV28,ASSLTSGSQETQY
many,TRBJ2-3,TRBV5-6,ASSPTRTSHTQY
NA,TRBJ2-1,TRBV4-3,ASSPPRASGRYNEQF
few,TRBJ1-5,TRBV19,ASSRTGSNQPQH
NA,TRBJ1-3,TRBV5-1,ASSLGQSSGNTIY
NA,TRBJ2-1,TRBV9,ASSVLRGPYNEQF
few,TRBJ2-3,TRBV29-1,SVGGMVTQY
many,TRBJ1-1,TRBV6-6,ASKPGGTEAF
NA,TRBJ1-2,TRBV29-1,SVVAGFQTNYGYT
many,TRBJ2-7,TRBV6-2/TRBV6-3,ASSYYSEQY
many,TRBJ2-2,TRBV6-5,ASSYGVAGNTGELF
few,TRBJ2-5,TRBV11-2,ASSFNFQETQY
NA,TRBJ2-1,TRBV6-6,ASSVEDSYNEQF
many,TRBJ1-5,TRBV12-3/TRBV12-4,ASTGSLSNQPQH
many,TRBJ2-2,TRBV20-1,SARLGTLTGELF
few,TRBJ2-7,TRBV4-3,ASSQGTTYEQY
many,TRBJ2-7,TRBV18,ASSPRTGQASYEQY